The clone carrying this T cell receptor (beta chain) was seen a few times. In the study's own analysis: Amplifying reference gene primers gave estimates of nucleated cell counts. The repertoire was sequenced with immunoSEQ multiplex PCR; TCRdb's copy has only in-frame clones and lacks some. V and J calls and clone size follow that table, whereas D and trimming were derived from the DNA. The data contain around 130,000 clones, around 81% of them seen just once; the ten biggest clones take up 11%. This CDR3 contains 17 residues. The germline V gene has CDR1 MNHNS and CDR2 SASEGT. V shed 0 bases, J shed 6 bases, and the junction held 6 bases outside the gene matches. The entry originates in a study of blood T cell repertoires in COVID-19. Study-level background: Spain, Italy and the United States supplied samples that represented acute and convalescent COVID-19.

The sequence derives from a human donor in a cohort sampled during active COVID-19. Sequenced input: peripheral blood. The chain links TRBV6-1 to TRBJ2-3; 13 bases align to TRBD2. CDR3 bases: TGTGCCAGCAGTGAAGCGGGACTAGCGGGGAGTAGGGATACGCAGTATTTT. Encoded protein: CASSEAGLAGSRDTQYF.